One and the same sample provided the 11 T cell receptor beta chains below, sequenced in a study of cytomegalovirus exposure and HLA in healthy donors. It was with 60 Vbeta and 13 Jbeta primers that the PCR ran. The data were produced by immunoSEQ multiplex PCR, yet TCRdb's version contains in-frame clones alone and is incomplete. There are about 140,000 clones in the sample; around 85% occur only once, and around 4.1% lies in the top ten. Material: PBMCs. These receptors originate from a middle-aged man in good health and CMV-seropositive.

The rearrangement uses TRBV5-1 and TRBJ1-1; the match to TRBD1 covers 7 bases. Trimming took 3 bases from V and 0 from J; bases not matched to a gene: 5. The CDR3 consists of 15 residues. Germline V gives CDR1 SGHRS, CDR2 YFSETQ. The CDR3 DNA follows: TGCGCCAGCAGCTCGGGACAGATCATGAACACTGAAGCTTTCTTT. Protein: CASSSGQIMNTEAFF. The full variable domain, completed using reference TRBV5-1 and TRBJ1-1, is KAGVTQTPRYLIKTRGQQVTLSCSPISGHRSVSWYQQTPGQGLQFLFEYFSETQRNKGNFPGRFSGRQFSNSRSEMNVSTLELGDSALYLCASSSGQIMNTEAFFGQGTRLTVV.

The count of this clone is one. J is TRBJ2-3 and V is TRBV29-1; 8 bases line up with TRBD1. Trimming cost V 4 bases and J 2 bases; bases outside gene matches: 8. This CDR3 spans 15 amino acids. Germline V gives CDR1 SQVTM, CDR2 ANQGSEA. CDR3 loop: CSVGAGGIITDTQYF. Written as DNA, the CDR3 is TGCAGCGTTGGGGCAGGGGGCATAATCACAGATACGCAGTATTTT.

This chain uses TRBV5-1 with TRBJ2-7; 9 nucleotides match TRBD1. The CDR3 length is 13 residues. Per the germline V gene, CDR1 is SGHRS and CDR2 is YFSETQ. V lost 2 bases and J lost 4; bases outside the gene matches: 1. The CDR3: CASSFDRGYEQYF. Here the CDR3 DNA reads TGCGCCAGCAGCTTCGACAGGGGGTACGAGCAGTACTTC.

This CDR3 reads CSALQGNEQYF. For the CDR3, the DNA is TGCAGTGCTCTGCAGGGAAACGAGCAGTACTTC. The chain is built from TRBV20-1 and TRBJ2-7, with a tentative D call TRBD1 (5 bases). Per the germline V gene, CDR1 is DFQATT and CDR2 is SNEGSKA (reference sequence). The V and J ends lost 5 bases and 5 bases respectively, with 10 bases between them. The length of the CDR3 is 11 residues.

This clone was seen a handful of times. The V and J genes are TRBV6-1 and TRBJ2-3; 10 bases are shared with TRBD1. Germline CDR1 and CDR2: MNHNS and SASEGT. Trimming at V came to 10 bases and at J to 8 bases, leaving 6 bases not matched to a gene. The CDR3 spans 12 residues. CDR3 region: CATGDRGGTQYF. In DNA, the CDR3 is TGTGCCACCGGGGACAGGGGTGGTACGCAGTATTTT.

CDR3 residues: CLGRMNTEAFF. The DNA of the CDR3 is TGTTTGGGGCGGATGAACACTGAAGCTTTCTTT. This rearrangement joins TRBV30 to TRBJ1-1; possibly TRBD1 for D (5 bases). Germline values: CDR1 GTSNPN, CDR2 SVGIG (reference sequence). This CDR3 comprises 11 residues.

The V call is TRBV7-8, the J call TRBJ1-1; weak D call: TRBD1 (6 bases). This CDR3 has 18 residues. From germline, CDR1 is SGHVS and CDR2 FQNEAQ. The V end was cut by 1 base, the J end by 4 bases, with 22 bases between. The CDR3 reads CASSLGLFSGGVGTEAFF. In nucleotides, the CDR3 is TGTGCCAGCAGCTTAGGTCTGTTTAGCGGGGGCGTGGGCACTGAAGCTTTCTTT.

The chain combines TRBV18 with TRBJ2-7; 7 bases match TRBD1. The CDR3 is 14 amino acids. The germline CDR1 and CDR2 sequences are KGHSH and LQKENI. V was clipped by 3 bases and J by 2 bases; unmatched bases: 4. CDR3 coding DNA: TGTGCCAGCTCACCGGACAGGAACACCTACGAGCAGTACTTC. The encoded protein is CASSPDRNTYEQYF.

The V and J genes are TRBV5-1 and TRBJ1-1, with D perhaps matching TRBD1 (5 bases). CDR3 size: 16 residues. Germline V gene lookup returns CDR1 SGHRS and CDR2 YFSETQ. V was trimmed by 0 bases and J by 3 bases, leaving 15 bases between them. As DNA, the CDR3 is TGCGCCAGCAGCTTGGAGGGGCTCAGGAGCTACACTGAAGCTTTCTTT. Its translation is CASSLEGLRSYTEAFF.

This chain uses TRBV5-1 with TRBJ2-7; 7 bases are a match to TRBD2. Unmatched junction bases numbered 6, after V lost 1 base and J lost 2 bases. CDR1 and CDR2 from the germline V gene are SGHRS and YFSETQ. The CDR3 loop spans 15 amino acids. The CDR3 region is CASSLMIGRAYEQYF. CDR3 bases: TGCGCCAGCAGCTTGATGATAGGGAGGGCCTACGAGCAGTACTTC.

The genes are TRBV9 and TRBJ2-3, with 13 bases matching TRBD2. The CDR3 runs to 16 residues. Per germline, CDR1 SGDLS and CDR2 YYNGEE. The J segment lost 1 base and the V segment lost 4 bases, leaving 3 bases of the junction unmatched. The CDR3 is CASSLTSGGRTDTQYF. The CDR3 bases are TGTGCCAGCAGCTTGACTAGCGGGGGGCGCACAGATACGCAGTATTTT.